A selection of T cell receptor beta chains follows, all from one sample in a study of blood T cells in healthy people across ages. From the 5' RACE reads, TCRdb called clonotypes with MiXCR, one entry per CDR3 protein. This table has fewer than 1,000,000 distinct CDR3 sequences, 40% to 50% appearing once. Sequencing was performed on blood. The receptors here all came from a man between 60 and 75 years old in good health. The CDR3 runs from the conserved cysteine through the conserved F or W.

J | V | length | CDR3
TRBJ2-1 | TRBV29-1 | 12 | CSVEDLGTKQFF
TRBJ1-2 | TRBV7-3 | 14 | CASSAGSLNYGYTF
TRBJ2-7 | TRBV7-9 | 15 | CASSLTDRGLYEQYF
TRBJ1-2 | TRBV7-2 | 15 | CASSPDGEKRYGYTF
TRBJ2-1 | TRBV10-3 | 15 | CAISGGGVSGNEQFF
TRBJ2-7 | TRBV13 | 14 | CASSLGSGLFEQYF
TRBJ1-5 | TRBV20-1 | 14 | CSASEGSTFWPQHF
TRBJ2-7 | TRBV3-1 | 13 | CASKGTGLYEQYF
TRBJ2-7 | TRBV7-2 | 15 | CASSSRTSGDYEQYF
TRBJ2-3 | TRBV11-2 | 15 | CASSDRRGGEDTQYF
- | TRBV12-3/TRBV12-4 | 13 | CASSLTENNEQYF
TRBJ2-7 | TRBV25-1 | 13 | CASSWAGAYEQYF
TRBJ2-1 | TRBV4-3 | 13 | CASSQDQDKGQFF
TRBJ2-7 | TRBV28 | 15 | CASSSGGGGTYGQYF
TRBJ2-2 | TRBV20-1 | 17 | CSARVSPWGLNTGELFF
TRBJ2-3 | TRBV6-6 | 12 | CASRGSPDTQYF
TRBJ1-1 | TRBV6-1 | 13 | CASIGQGLTEAFF
- | TRBV18 | 13 | CASSSGTTNEQYF
TRBJ1-2 | TRBV29-1 | 14 | CSVGGTGEYYGYTF
TRBJ2-4 | TRBV25-1 | 14 | CASRGPGSKNIQYF
TRBJ2-2 | TRBV20-1 | 15 | CSARDFRGGTGELFF
TRBJ2-7 | TRBV5-1 | 16 | CASSLVVSGLGYEQYF
TRBJ1-2 | TRBV6-5 | 14 | CASSSLRGYYGYTF
TRBJ2-7 | TRBV9 | 15 | CASSSSPASSYEQYF
TRBJ2-5 | TRBV7-2 | 15 | CASRSNRAYHETQYF
TRBJ2-7 | TRBV7-3 | 15 | CASSLGSAPSYEQYF
TRBJ2-5 | TRBV5-1 | 18 | CASSLRPKLAGAQETQYF
TRBJ1-2 | TRBV20-1 | 12 | CSAARGIYGYTF
TRBJ2-4 | TRBV18 | 19 | CASSPRVGNEGLAKNIQYF
TRBJ2-1 | TRBV12-3/TRBV12-4 | 14 | CASSPGQGSDEQFF
- | TRBV5-1 | 18 | CASSLAGRQGIKKETQYF
- | TRBV29-1 | 15 | CSAVSDTNPYNEQYF
TRBJ2-5 | TRBV6-2/TRBV6-3 | 15 | CASSYAGLEQETQYF
TRBJ1-6 | TRBV15 | 16 | CATSHRGNSYNSPLHF
TRBJ2-1 | TRBV9 | 15 | CASSGTGGGAAEQFF
- | TRBV7-2 | 14 | CVSSFQDRPYEQYF
TRBJ2-7 | TRBV15 | 13 | CATSFRKNDEQYF
TRBJ2-5 | TRBV12-3/TRBV12-4 | 17 | CASSPRNQQGLRETQYF
TRBJ1-1 | TRBV20-1 | 14 | CSAMDRASNTEAFF
TRBJ1-2 | TRBV12-3/TRBV12-4 | 13 | CASSLWDSYGYTF
TRBJ1-1 | TRBV5-1 | 12 | CANSAQGDTAFF
TRBJ1-6 | TRBV28 | 15 | CASTPIGTGVSPLHF
TRBJ2-7 | TRBV20-1 | 12 | CSAHIQTDEQYF
TRBJ2-5 | TRBV3-1 | 13 | CASSQVGRETQYF
TRBJ2-3 | TRBV5-4 | 15 | CASSLDRSGLDTQYF
TRBJ2-3 | TRBV7-9 | 15 | CASSTSGGAFDTQYF
TRBJ1-3 | TRBV4-1 | 15 | CASSQEEGRGNTIYF
- | TRBV10-3 | 14 | CAISERKERETQYF
TRBJ2-3 | TRBV9 | 16 | CASSGSQVTSTDTQYF
TRBJ1-6 | TRBV12-3/TRBV12-4 | 14 | CASWNRGVRSPLHF
TRBJ2-1 | TRBV7-2 | 15 | CASSYSGGPGNEQFF
TRBJ1-1 | TRBV5-4 | 15 | CASLPQQGAHAEAFF
- | TRBV7-3 | 15 | CASSLTGLVGSIQYF
TRBJ2-1 | TRBV12-3/TRBV12-4 | 14 | CASRQTDKVHEQFF
TRBJ2-7 | TRBV29-1 | 13 | CSARDSVVDEQYF
TRBJ1-2 | TRBV27 | 15 | CASSFKARAGDNYTF
TRBJ2-5 | TRBV7-9 | 11 | CASSLTEGVYF
TRBJ1-4 | TRBV5-1 | 15 | CASSPPSGPNEKLFF